Shown below are 21 T cell receptor beta chains from a single sample sequenced in a study of identical twins. In TCRdb, the 5' RACE reads were re-called with MiXCR into one record per CDR3 protein. Of roughly 290,000 distinct CDR3 sequences listed, 9.5% are singletons. The same data also went into a second study, on yellow fever vaccine responses in identical twins.

What was sequenced was CD8+ T cells sorted from blood. The receptor source for this set is a woman aged 18-29 years in good health.

This clonotype showed up many times. The chain carries TRBV12-3 or TRBV12-4 and TRBJ2-1, with 10 bases aligning to TRBD2. This CDR3 has 14 amino acids. The ends lost 3 bases at V and 9 bases at J; junction bases unmatched: 5. In nucleotides, the CDR3 is TGTGCCAGCAGTTTGTTCCTAGCGGGAGTTGAGCAGTTCTTC. Translated: CASSLFLAGVEQFF.

At least ten counts were recorded for this clonotype. The CDR3 coding sequence is TGTGCCAGCAGTCACGGGACAGGGAGGGATGAGCAGTTCTTC. Translation gives CASSHGTGRDEQFF. The V and J genes are TRBV12-3 or TRBV12-4 and TRBJ2-1; 9 bases are shared with TRBD1. V lost 5 bases and J lost 8; bases outside the gene matches: 7. CDR3 length: 14 residues.

The rearrangement joins TRBV12-5 to TRBJ1-1; D might be TRBD1 (5 bases). V lost 7 bases and J 1 base, leaving 7 bases between the germline ends. The CDR3 length is 12 residues. Germline CDR1 reads LGHNT; CDR2 reads FRNRAP. The CDR3 region has the DNA TGTGCTAGTGCCCAGGGGAACACTGAAGCTTTCTTT. It is translated as CASAQGNTEAFF.

This clonotype was counted many times. The chain employs TRBV4-2 and TRBJ2-7; D is perhaps TRBD2 (5 bases). The germline V gene has CDR1 LGHNA and CDR2 YNFKEQ. V was cut by 2 bases and J by 0 bases, with 8 bases left in between. The CDR3 is 14 residues long. As DNA, the CDR3 is TGTGCCAGCAGCCAATTGGAGGACTCCTACGAGCAGTACTTC. Its protein is CASSQLEDSYEQYF.

This clonotype was counted at least ten times. J is TRBJ1-5 and V is TRBV20-1; D uncertain. V lost 0 bases and J 3 bases, leaving 9 bases between the germline ends. This CDR3 is built from 14 residues. Germline CDR1 and CDR2: DFQATT and SNEGSKA (reference sequence). CDR3 DNA: TGCAGTGCTAGAGATTCAAGGGTCAATCAGCCCCAGCATTTT. Protein product: CSARDSRVNQPQHF.

This chain uses TRBV29-1 with TRBJ2-1; D is undetermined. CDR1 is SQVTM and CDR2 is ANQGSEA in the germline V gene. This CDR3 contains 13 residues. V shed 0 bases and J shed 10 bases, with 13 bases lying between them. CDR3: CSVEDRADWEQFF. Written as DNA, the CDR3 is TGCAGCGTTGAAGATCGGGCAGATTGGGAGCAGTTCTTC.

In the case of this clonotype: This could be a read error, since a much larger clone is one nucleotide away. The chain links TRBV4-3 to TRBJ2-7, with D hard to call. The CDR3 runs 15 residues. CDR1 is LGHNA and CDR2 is YSLEER in the germline V gene. In nucleotides, the CDR3 is TGCGCCAGCAGCCAAGATAGATGGCTAACCTACGAGCATTACTTC. It translates to CASSQDRWLTYEHYF.

The chain uses TRBV20-1 and TRBJ1-5; the D is unclear. V was trimmed by 6 bases and J by 4 bases, leaving 1 base between them. The CDR3 spans 9 residues. Germline CDR1 is DFQATT and CDR2 is SNEGSKA (reference sequence). The CDR3 bases are TGCAGTGCGAATCAGCCCCAGCATTTT. Its protein is CSANQPQHF.

This clonotype was found many times. J is TRBJ2-1 and V is TRBV20-1; 11 positions agree with TRBD2. The germline gives CDR1 DFQATT, CDR2 SNEGSKA (reference sequence). The CDR3 extends over 16 amino acids. V gave up 2 bases and J gave up 4 bases; unmatched junction bases: 7. In DNA, the CDR3 is TGCAGTGCTAGAATGGATGGGACTAGCGGATACAATGAGCAGTTCTTC. Its translation is CSARMDGTSGYNEQFF.

This clonotype was observed at least ten times. The chain has TRBV29-1 and TRBJ1-1; unclear D gene. The CDR3 spans 13 residues. V gave up 1 base and J gave up 2 bases, with 8 bases separating them. Germline loops: CDR1 SQVTM, CDR2 ANQGSEA. The CDR3 region has the DNA TGCAGCGTTGAAGTCGGCTTTAACACTGAAGCTTTCTTT. This gives the protein CSVEVGFNTEAFF.

This chain uses TRBV20-1 with TRBJ1-1; 7 nucleotides align to TRBD1. V shed 2 bases, J shed 3 bases, and the junction held 18 bases outside the gene matches. Germline values: CDR1 DFQATT, CDR2 SNEGSKA (reference sequence). The CDR3 contains 18 residues. CDR3 loop: CSARWRGRGRLPDTEAFF. As DNA, the CDR3 is TGCAGTGCTAGATGGCGGGGCAGGGGGAGGCTACCGGACACTGAAGCTTTCTTT.

This clonotype was counted many times. The gene calls are TRBV12-3 or TRBV12-4 and TRBJ2-7; D gene unclear. This CDR3 is built from 13 residues. V lost 8 bases to trimming and J lost 6 bases, with 17 bases between them. CDR3 DNA sequence: TGTGCCAGCCGCCCGACCGGGCTAAGCGAGCAGTACTTC. Residues: CASRPTGLSEQYF.

The chain uses TRBV6-6 and TRBJ2-7; TRBD1 might be the D (6 bases). The CDR3 length is 13 residues. Deletions cut 6 bases from V and 5 bases from J, with 14 bases between. CDR1 and CDR2 (germline): MNHNY, SVGAGI (reference sequence). CDR3 protein: CASRKSGDHEQYF. The CDR3 nucleotides are TGTGCCAGCAGGAAATCAGGGGACCACGAGCAGTACTTC.

V usage is TRBV27 and J usage is TRBJ2-7, with TRBD1 identical over 7 bases. Germline V lookup: CDR1 MNHEY, CDR2 SMNVEV (reference sequence). There are 14 residues in the CDR3. Trimming cost V 4 bases and J 3 bases; bases outside gene matches: 6. CDR3 sequence reads: CASSSRDSNYEQYF. CDR3 DNA sequence: TGTGCCAGCAGTTCCCGGGACAGCAACTACGAGCAGTACTTC.

This clonotype was picked up many times. J is TRBJ2-7 and V is TRBV20-1, with 10 bases fitting TRBD2. Germline assignment: CDR1 DFQATT and CDR2 SNEGSKA (reference sequence). After removal of 7 bases from V and 5 bases from J, the junction contained 11 bases not matched to a gene. The CDR3 consists of 14 residues. CDR3 sequence reads: CSGASGGAFHEQYF. The CDR3 DNA reads TGCAGTGGGGCAAGCGGGGGGGCCTTCCACGAGCAGTACTTC.

This clonotype was seen a handful of times. J is TRBJ2-5 and V is TRBV10-3; 9 positions agree with TRBD1. J was trimmed by 5 bases and V by 5 bases; bases with no gene match: 6. The CDR3 sequence is 14 residues long. The germline gives CDR1 ENHRY, CDR2 SYGVKD. The CDR3 nucleotides are TGTGCCATCAGTCTACCGGGACAGGGCGAGACCCAGTACTTC. It translates to CAISLPGQGETQYF.

This clonotype was observed at least ten times. The rearrangement uses TRBV6-2 or TRBV6-3 and TRBJ2-3, with no clear D. CDR3 length equals 14 residues. The germline V gene encodes CDR1 MNHEY and CDR2 SVGEGT. Trimming took 5 bases from V and 0 from J, leaving 9 bases between them. The CDR3 region has the DNA TGTGCCAGCAGTCCCCTTGGGAGCACAGATACGCAGTATTTT. Amino acid sequence: CASSPLGSTDTQYF.

This clonotype was counted a few times. The chain links TRBV7-6 to TRBJ2-3; a weak D match, TRBD2 (6 bases). Trimming took off 2 bases at V and 1 base at J, with 19 bases between the two ends. The CDR3 covers 18 residues. The germline gives CDR1 SGHVS, CDR2 FNYEAQ. The DNA of the CDR3 is TGTGCCAGCAGCTTAAATTTGGGGGGAAGGGCCCGCACAGATACGCAGTATTTT. Its protein is CASSLNLGGRARTDTQYF. Full variable domain (rest looked up from reference TRBV7-6 and TRBJ2-3): GAGVSQSPRYKVTKRGQDVALRCDPISGHVSLYWYRQALGQGPEFLTYFNYEAQQDKSGLPNDRFSAERPEGSISTLTIQRTEQRDSAMYRCASSLNLGGRARTDTQYFGPGTRLTVL.

V and J are TRBV4-2 and TRBJ1-1, with D tentatively TRBD1 (5 bases). Per germline, CDR1 LGHNA and CDR2 YNFKEQ. Trimming removed 1 base at V and 6 bases at J, with 9 bases between. The length of the CDR3 is 13 residues. Here the CDR3 reads CASSQVIGAEAFF. The CDR3 DNA sequence: TGTGCCAGCAGCCAAGTTATAGGGGCTGAAGCTTTCTTT.

The chain links TRBV4-3 to TRBJ2-3; D remains unclear. The CDR3 loop spans 15 amino acids. Trimming took off 0 bases at V and 2 bases at J, with 9 bases between the two ends. Germline V gene data show CDR1 as LGHNA and CDR2 as YSLEER. CDR3 sequence (DNA): TGCGCCAGCAGCCAAGATAGGCTAGACACAGATACGCAGTATTTT. Translation gives CASSQDRLDTDTQYF.

This clonotype was detected a few times. The chain combines TRBV4-3 with TRBJ2-1; TRBD2 aligns across 10 bases. Germline V gene sequence: CDR1 LGHNA, CDR2 YSLEER. Germline trimming cut 5 bases from V and 12 bases from J; bases unmatched to any gene: 25. The CDR3 sequence is 19 residues long. CDR3 amino acids: CASSGRWEDSGRPPLGQFF. The CDR3 DNA reads as TGCGCCAGCAGCGGTAGATGGGAAGATAGCGGGAGGCCTCCCCTGGGGCAGTTCTTC.